One sample yielded the 16 T cell receptor beta chains listed below, sequenced in a study of blood T cell repertoires in COVID-19. Sequencing was performed with immunoSEQ multiplex PCR; in TCRdb, only in-frame clones are kept and a portion is missing. Of roughly 70,000 clones in the sample, 76% are singletons; the top ten hold approximately 15%. Input material: peripheral blood. The receptor source for this set is a man aged 55-75 years with COVID-19, enrolled during active disease.

This rearrangement joins TRBV6-5 to TRBJ1-6, with 9 bases identical to TRBD1. Germline V gene lookup returns CDR1 MNHEY and CDR2 SVGAGI. This CDR3 has 15 amino acids. The trim removed 0 bases at V and 8 bases at J, leaving 2 bases unmatched. The CDR3 bases are TGTGCCAGCAGTTACTCACAGGGGGCCTATTCACCCCTCCACTTT. Translation gives CASSYSQGAYSPLHF.

The chain couples TRBV7-9 to TRBJ1-3, with D possibly matching TRBD1 (6 bases). Trimming pared 1 base from V and 7 bases from J, leaving 8 bases between. This CDR3 is built from 13 residues. CDR1 is SEHNR, CDR2 FQNEAQ, per germline (reference sequence). The CDR3 protein is CASSLDRVNTIYF. The CDR3 DNA sequence: TGTGCCAGCAGCTTAGACAGGGTGAACACCATATATTTT.

J is TRBJ1-5 and V is TRBV2, with 7 bases lining up with TRBD1. The CDR3 loop spans 14 amino acids. V lost 5 bases to trimming and J lost 4 bases; unmatched junction nucleotides: 5. Germline V gene lookup returns CDR1 SNHLY and CDR2 FYNNEI. The CDR3 DNA sequence: TGTGCCAGCAGTCGACAGGGTTGGAATCAGCCCCAGCATTTT. Its protein product is CASSRQGWNQPQHF.

The V call is TRBV2, the J call TRBJ2-1; a weak D match, TRBD2 (5 bases). V shed 4 bases and J shed 0 bases, with 10 bases lying between them. The germline V gene has CDR1 SNHLY and CDR2 FYNNEI. This CDR3 is 15 amino acids long. The CDR3: CASSGPGYSYNEQFF. The CDR3 region has the DNA TGTGCCAGCAGTGGTCCGGGATACTCCTACAATGAGCAGTTCTTC.

This chain links TRBV2 with TRBJ2-5; D might be TRBD2 (6 bases). Germline values: CDR1 SNHLY, CDR2 FYNNEI. This CDR3 spans 13 amino acids. Trimming pared 9 bases from V and 5 bases from J, leaving 16 bases between. CDR3 in amino acids: CARREEGVETQYF. The CDR3 coding sequence is TGTGCCAGGAGGGAGGAGGGTGTGGAGACCCAGTACTTC.

The V call is TRBV6-5, the J call TRBJ1-2; TRBD1 matches at 9 bases. Losses at the gene ends were 2 bases for V and 2 bases for J; bases not matched to a gene: 3. Germline V CDR1 and CDR2: MNHEY, SVGAGI. This CDR3 contains 15 residues. The CDR3 protein is CASSYTGTGNYGYTF. The CDR3 DNA reads TGTGCCAGCAGTTACACCGGGACAGGGAACTATGGCTACACCTTC.

This clone was seen once. This chain links TRBV14 with TRBJ2-6; tentatively, D is TRBD1 (5 bases). The length of the CDR3 is 18 residues. Between the trimmed V and J ends, which lost 4 bases and 0 bases, there was a span of 16 bases. Germline-derived CDR1 and CDR2 are SGHDN and FVKESK. CDR3 bases: TGTGCCAGCAGCCCTCCTCATGACAGCCGCTCTGGGGCCAACGTCCTGACTTTC. Translating gives CASSPPHDSRSGANVLTF.

The chain is built from TRBV6-6 and TRBJ1-5; TRBD1 matches at 7 bases. The CDR3 loop spans 13 amino acids. Germline V gene lookup returns CDR1 MNHNY and CDR2 SVGAGI (reference sequence). J was trimmed by 6 bases and V by 7 bases; bases with no gene match: 6. CDR3 residues: CASNQGDTQPQHF. The CDR3 bases are TGTGCCAGCAATCAGGGGGATACTCAGCCCCAGCATTTT.

This clone showed up just a few times. The chain links TRBV15 to TRBJ2-7; tentative D call: TRBD2 (5 bases). V was shortened by 3 bases and J by 3 bases, with 9 bases between the two germline ends. The CDR3 length is 13 residues. The germline gives CDR1 LNHNV, CDR2 YYDKDF (reference sequence). The DNA for the CDR3 is TGTGCCACCAGCAGTTATAGCGACTACGAGCAGTACTTC. This encodes CATSSYSDYEQYF. Drawing the rest from reference TRBV15 and TRBJ2-7, the complete variable domain is DAMVIQNPRYQVTQFGKPVTLSCSQTLNHNVMYWYQQKSSQAPKLLFHYYDKDFNNEADTPDNFQSRRPNTSFCFLDIRSPGLGDTAMYLCATSSYSDYEQYFGPGTRLTVT.

This sequence joins TRBV28 and TRBJ2-1, with D possibly being TRBD2 (5 bases). This CDR3 has 13 residues. The germline V gene has CDR1 MDHEN and CDR2 SYDVKM. V was pared by 4 bases and J by 2 bases, with 6 bases between. The CDR3 DNA reads TGTGCCAGCAGTTCCGGGACCTACAATGAGCAGTTCTTC. Its protein product is CASSSGTYNEQFF.

The V call is TRBV5-6, the J call TRBJ2-7; no clear D gene. V was shortened by 0 bases and J by 7 bases, with 11 bases between the two germline ends. Germline V gene lookup returns CDR1 SGHDT and CDR2 YYEEEE. The CDR3 consists of 13 residues. The CDR3 reads CASSLGLSVEQYF. CDR3 DNA: TGTGCCAGCAGCTTGGGACTCTCCGTGGAGCAGTACTTC.

The V and J genes are TRBV6-1 and TRBJ1-4; 7 nucleotides match TRBD1. The CDR3 has 17 residues. Trimming took 4 bases from V and 0 from J; bases not matched to a gene: 8. Germline V gene lookup returns CDR1 MNHNS and CDR2 SASEGT. CDR3 bases: TGTGCCAGCAGTGCCGGGACAGTCGCCTCAACTAATGAAAAACTGTTTTTT. Translating it yields CASSAGTVASTNEKLFF.

The chain uses TRBV20-1 and TRBJ1-1; D is ambiguous. The CDR3 consists of 11 residues. Germline CDR1 is DFQATT and CDR2 is SNEGSKA (reference sequence). Trimming left V 6 bases short and J 4 bases short, with 9 bases between. The CDR3 is CSAHPGTEAFF. The DNA of the CDR3 is TGCAGTGCCCACCCGGGCACTGAAGCTTTCTTT.

The gene calls are TRBV14 and TRBJ2-4, with a weak D call TRBD2 (6 bases). Germline V gene lookup returns CDR1 SGHDN and CDR2 FVKESK. There are 16 residues in the CDR3. V lost 4 bases and J 0 bases, leaving 13 bases between the germline ends. CDR3 nucleotide sequence: TGTGCCAGCAGCCCCAGCGAGGGACTAGCCAAAAACATTCAGTACTTC. This codes for CASSPSEGLAKNIQYF.

The genes are TRBV12-3 or TRBV12-4 and TRBJ2-1, with 7 positions matching TRBD2. Losses at the gene ends were 8 bases for V and 8 bases for J; bases not matched to a gene: 9. There are 13 residues in the CDR3. CDR3 protein: CASRASGGHEQFF. The DNA of the CDR3 is TGTGCCAGCCGTGCTAGCGGAGGGCATGAGCAGTTCTTC.

This chain connects TRBV5-1 to TRBJ2-2; D is possibly TRBD2 (5 bases). CDR3 length: 13 amino acids. Trimming left V 2 bases short and J 6 bases short, with 8 bases between. Germline V CDR1 and CDR2: SGHRS, YFSETQ. This chain's CDR3 is CASSFTGAGELFF. CDR3 sequence (DNA): TGCGCCAGCAGCTTCACCGGGGCCGGGGAGCTGTTTTTT. Drawing the rest from reference TRBV5-1 and TRBJ2-2, the complete variable domain is KAGVTQTPRYLIKTRGQQVTLSCSPISGHRSVSWYQQTPGQGLQFLFEYFSETQRNKGNFPGRFSGRQFSNSRSEMNVSTLELGDSALYLCASSFTGAGELFFGEGSRLTVL.